These 20 T cell receptor beta chains came from one sample sequenced in a study of Graves' ophthalmopathy and Graves' hyperthyroidism (dated by TCRdb to 2017 to 2018). The instrument given in TCRdb is Illumina HiSeq 2000. For repertoire sequencing, TCR beta CDR3 regions were amplified from RNA transcripts. The first round of RT-PCR was done with HTBI primers and the Qiagen OneStep RT-PCR kit, and was followed by a second round of multiplex PCR, then size selection and purification. TCRdb took the public reads, trimmed them with fastp at Q25, ran MiXCR for clone calling and kept in-frame beta chains. All rows with the same CDR3 protein become a single entry with the most common DNA and genes. The table for this sample lists over a million distinct CDR3 sequences; 35% to 40% of them were counted only once. Around 10% of the sample is held by the ten biggest clonotypes. Material for sequencing was peripheral blood or thyroid tissue (not recorded which). All receptors come from an adult man with Graves' hyperthyroidism.

This clonotype was counted at least ten times. This chain joins TRBV10-2 and TRBJ1-6, with no clear D. CDR1 and CDR2 (germline): WSHSY, SAAADI. Trimming stripped 3 bases from V and 10 bases from J, with 10 bases between. The CDR3 spans 13 residues. The CDR3 DNA sequence: TGCGCCAGCAGTGAAGTGGGAAACTCACCCCTCCACTTT. This sequence encodes CASSEVGNSPLHF.

Points on this clonotype: The CDR3 carries no conserved terminal phenylalanine or tryptophan, so it likely arises from a read error. No DNA is shown, since the ends of the CDR3 on it are uncertain; the CDR3 is the one TCRdb lists. The V gene is TRBV7-2, the J gene TRBJ2-5; TRBD1 is the table's D call and was not checked against the DNA. The CDR3 sequence runs 12 residues, both termini included. Germline assignment: CDR1 SGHTA and CDR2 FQGNSA. The CDR3: CASSLAEGTRDR.

The chain links TRBV29-1 to TRBJ1-2, with a weak D call TRBD1 (5 bases). This CDR3 is 17 amino acids long. Germline V CDR1 and CDR2: SQVTM, ANQGSEA. V was clipped by 2 bases and J by 6 bases, with 25 bases between them. The CDR3: CSVELAGPVWGRDGYTF. The DNA of the CDR3 is TGCAGCGTTGAACTAGCGGGGCCCGTTTGGGGTAGGGATGGCTACACCTTC.

A few counts support this clonotype. The chain has TRBV27 and TRBJ2-2; D is possibly TRBD1 or TRBD2 (5 bases each). Germline CDR1 is MNHEY and CDR2 is SMNVEV (reference sequence). There are 15 residues in the CDR3. The V end lost 1 base, the J end lost 2 bases, and 8 bases lay between the germline ends. CDR3 sequence (DNA): TGTGCCAGCAGTTTATTCAGGGACAACACCGGGGAGCTGTTTTTT. As protein: CASSLFRDNTGELFF.

This clonotype was detected a few times. J is TRBJ1-5 and V is TRBV20-1; TRBD1 agrees at 7 bases. V trimming: 6 bases; J trimming: 1 base; junction bases outside the gene matches: 12. The germline gives CDR1 DFQATT, CDR2 SNEGSKA (reference sequence). The CDR3 has 16 residues. CDR3 residues: CSAGTEGLASNQPQHF. The CDR3 nucleotides read TGCAGTGCGGGGACAGAGGGCCTAGCAAGCAATCAGCCCCAGCATTTT.

In regard to this clonotype: This sequence may be a read error, since a much larger clone differs from it by one base. This rearrangement joins TRBV7-2 to TRBJ1-4; unclear D gene. This CDR3 contains 14 residues. Germline CDR1 and CDR2: SGHTA and FQGNSA. CDR3 in DNA: TGTGCCAGCGGCTTAGTATTCGCTAATGAAAAACTGTTTTTT. Translated: CASGLVFANEKLFF.

This sequence joins TRBV11-2 and TRBJ2-5; D not certain. Trimming removed 4 bases from V and 2 bases from J, with 11 bases in between. The germline V gene has CDR1 SGHAT and CDR2 FQNNGV. The CDR3 sequence is 14 residues long. CDR3 nucleotides: TGTGCCAGCAGCTCAACAACTAAGCAAGAGACCCAGTACTTC. Amino acids: CASSSTTKQETQYF. Together with reference TRBV11-2 and TRBJ2-5, the CDR3 gives the full variable domain: EAGVAQSPRYKIIEKRQSVAFWCNPISGHATLYWYQQILGQGPKLLIQFQNNGVVDDSQLPKDRFSAERLKGVDSTLKIQPAKLEDSAVYLCASSSTTKQETQYFGPGTRLLVL.

This clonotype has at least ten counts. The chain is built from TRBV10-3 and TRBJ1-1; the D gene is possibly TRBD1 (5 bases). CDR3 length equals 15 residues. The germline V gene has CDR1 ENHRY and CDR2 SYGVKD. V gave up 3 bases and J gave up 6 bases, with 17 bases separating them. The CDR3 DNA follows: TGTGCCATCAGTGAACAGTCTTCGGGGCTAGCTGAAGCTTTCTTT. This translates into CAISEQSSGLAEAFF.

This clonotype was counted at least ten times. The chain has TRBV7-9 and TRBJ2-5, with 7 bases matching TRBD2. Trimming at V came to 5 bases and at J to 9 bases, leaving 9 bases not matched to a gene. The CDR3 totals 13 residues. Germline V gene sequence: CDR1 SEHNR, CDR2 FQNEAQ (reference sequence). The CDR3, as DNA: TGTGCCAGCAGCCCCCCTGGGGGGGAGGCCCAGTACTTC. It codes for CASSPPGGEAQYF.

This clonotype was detected a few times. The CDR3 region has the DNA TGTGCCAGCAGCTCGGTGCCCCGGACTAGCGGGAGGACCGGGGAGCTGTTTTTT. Its protein product is CASSSVPRTSGRTGELFF. V is TRBV7-3 and J is TRBJ2-2; 14 bases map to TRBD2. This CDR3 comprises 18 residues. From germline, CDR1 is SGHTA and CDR2 FQGTGA. Trimming took 4 bases from V and 5 from J; bases not matched to a gene: 9.

This clonotype was recorded at least ten times. This sequence joins TRBV29-1 and TRBJ2-7; D unclear. Trimming took off 5 bases at V and 1 base at J, with 9 bases between the two ends. This CDR3 has 12 amino acids. Germline V gives CDR1 SQVTM, CDR2 ANQGSEA. This CDR3 reads CSVNLPSYEQYF. The CDR3 DNA follows: TGCAGCGTTAACTTGCCATCCTACGAGCAGTACTTC.

The gene calls are TRBV11-2 and TRBJ2-7; 7 bases agree with TRBD2. This CDR3 has 14 residues. V was pared by 4 bases and J by 4 bases, with 7 bases of the junction left unmatched. Germline CDR1 reads SGHAT; CDR2 reads FQNNGV. CDR3 loop: CASSYPAGLYEQYF. The CDR3 DNA follows: TGTGCCAGCAGCTACCCAGCGGGGCTATACGAGCAGTACTTC.

This chain connects TRBV24-1 to TRBJ1-3, with TRBD1 matching 7 bases. Unmatched junction bases numbered 3, after V lost 2 bases and J lost 0 bases. Per germline, CDR1 KGHDR and CDR2 SFDVKD. CDR3 length: 16 residues. The DNA of the CDR3 is TGTGCCACCAGTGATTCGACAGGGCACTCTGGAAACACCATATATTTT. Amino acid sequence: CATSDSTGHSGNTIYF.

The V gene is TRBV28, the J gene TRBJ1-2, with D tentatively TRBD1 (6 bases). Trimming removed 5 bases at V and 7 bases at J, with 14 bases between. The CDR3 consists of 13 residues. Germline V gene lookup returns CDR1 MDHEN and CDR2 SYDVKM. The CDR3 reads CASSKQGRSGYTF. In nucleotides, the CDR3 is TGTGCCAGCAGTAAACAGGGCCGGAGTGGCTACACCTTC.

The rearrangement joins TRBV10-3 to TRBJ2-4; tentative D call: TRBD1 (6 bases). The CDR3 covers 14 residues. Germline CDR1 is ENHRY and CDR2 is SYGVKD. V was pared by 4 bases and J by 1 base, with 8 bases between. CDR3 DNA sequence: TGTGCCATCAGTGCAGGGGTGGCCAAAAACATTCAGTACTTC. It yields the protein CAISAGVAKNIQYF.

The rearrangement links TRBV29-1 to TRBJ2-5; 8 nucleotides align to TRBD2. From germline, CDR1 is SQVTM and CDR2 ANQGSEA. The CDR3 totals 12 residues. The junction had 11 bases not matched to a gene; V was cut back by 6 bases and J by 11 bases. DNA of the CDR3: TGCAGCGTCCCCGGGGGGGCAGATACGCAGTACTTC. This codes for CSVPGGADTQYF.

This clonotype was seen ten or more times. The chain links TRBV7-8 to TRBJ2-7; either TRBD1 or TRBD2 may supply D (6 bases each). Germline V lookup: CDR1 SGHVS, CDR2 FQNEAQ. This CDR3 contains 15 residues. The V gene lost 4 bases and the J gene lost 1 base, with 14 bases spanning the gap. The CDR3 DNA follows: TGTGCCAGCAGCTCAGCCGGGGGCGCATCCTACGAGCAGTACTTC. It translates to CASSSAGGASYEQYF.

This clonotype has a count of ten or more. This chain uses TRBV2 with TRBJ2-5; possible D gene TRBD1, 6 bases. The V gene lost 6 bases and the J gene lost 1 base, with 12 bases spanning the gap. The CDR3 covers 14 residues. The germline V gene has CDR1 SNHLY and CDR2 FYNNEI. CDR3 residues: CASRPGQFQETQYF. CDR3 bases: TGTGCCAGCAGACCAGGACAGTTCCAAGAGACCCAGTACTTC. Full variable domain (remainder filled in from reference TRBV2 and TRBJ2-5): EPEVTQTPSHQVTQMGQEVILRCVPISNHLYFYWYRQILGQKVEFLVSFYNNEISEKSEIFDDQFSVERPDGSNFTLKIRSTKLEDSAMYFCASRPGQFQETQYFGPGTRLLVL.

The chain couples TRBV5-6 to TRBJ2-5, with 10 bases fitting TRBD2. CDR3 length: 15 amino acids. With V trimmed by 5 bases and J by 2 bases, 6 bases remained unmatched. CDR1 is SGHDT and CDR2 is YYEEEE in the germline V gene. The CDR3 DNA is TGTGCCAGCAGGAGGACTAGCGGAGTTCAAGAGACCCAGTACTTC. Its translation: CASRRTSGVQETQYF.

This clonotype came up once. J is TRBJ2-7 and V is TRBV15; D is possibly TRBD1 (6 bases). V was pared by 3 bases and J by 2 bases, with 14 bases between. CDR1 and CDR2 (germline): LNHNV, YYDKDF (reference sequence). This CDR3 has 15 residues. The DNA of the CDR3 is TGTGCCACCAGCAGTGTAGGGGCAGGGGCCTACGAGCAGTACTTC. This gives the protein CATSSVGAGAYEQYF.